Shown below are 24 T cell receptor beta chains from a single sample sequenced in a study of T cells in Graves' hyperthyroidism and ophthalmopathy. Amplification targeted TCR beta CDR3 regions from RNA transcripts. An initial round of RT-PCR targeting the TCR CDR3 relied on the HTBI primer set. TCRdb re-analysed the multiplex PCR reads in MiXCR, keeping a single row per CDR3 protein. The repertoire includes about 380,000 distinct CDR3 sequences, about 14% of them detected once, and 8% to 13% sits in the top ten. The sequenced material came from blood. The receptors stem from an older woman with Graves' hyperthyroidism.

This clonotype was found many times. This chain joins TRBV10-3 and TRBJ2-1; maybe TRBD2 (6 bases). The CDR3 loop spans 15 amino acids. Trimming shortened V by 7 bases and J by 0 bases, and 13 bases separated the two germline ends. The germline CDR1 and CDR2 sequences are ENHRY and SYGVKD. The DNA of the CDR3 is TGTGCCATCACTGACGGGCGGGACTCCTACAATGAGCAGTTCTTC. Translating gives CAITDGRDSYNEQFF.

This clonotype was seen a few times. This chain uses TRBV25-1 with TRBJ1-2, with D perhaps matching TRBD1 (6 bases). The CDR3 loop spans 15 amino acids. CDR1 is MGHDK and CDR2 is SYGVNS in the germline V gene. Trimming took 5 bases from V and 6 from J, leaving 19 bases between them. CDR3 sequence reads: CASSRAGALWDGYTF. Written as DNA, the CDR3 is TGTGCCAGCAGTCGGGCAGGGGCCCTCTGGGATGGCTACACCTTC.

This clonotype was counted a few times. The chain recombines TRBV19 with TRBJ1-1, with TRBD1 matching over 8 bases. Germline CDR1 reads LNHDA; CDR2 reads SQIVND (reference sequence). CDR3 length: 11 amino acids. The V and J ends lost 10 bases and 10 bases, in that order; junction bases with no gene match: 8. CDR3 protein: CATQGAWGAFF. The CDR3 DNA is TGTGCCACCCAGGGGGCTTGGGGAGCTTTCTTT.

The rearrangement uses TRBV5-1 and TRBJ1-3, with D tentatively TRBD1 (5 bases). V lost 4 bases and J 1 base, leaving 15 bases between the germline ends. CDR3 length equals 16 residues. Germline V gene sequence: CDR1 SGHRS, CDR2 YFSETQ. Here the CDR3 DNA reads TGCGCCAGCAGCGGGGGGGGTGCCGAGTCTGGAAACACCATATATTTT. As protein: CASSGGGAESGNTIYF.

This clonotype was detected many times. V usage is TRBV2 and J usage is TRBJ2-3; D may correspond to TRBD1 or TRBD2 (5 bases each). Germline-derived CDR1 and CDR2 are SNHLY and FYNNEI. CDR3 length: 14 residues. V dropped 7 bases and J dropped 0 bases, with 11 bases sitting between them. CDR3 in amino acids: CASKQEASTDTQYF. CDR3 bases: TGTGCCAGCAAACAGGAGGCTAGCACAGATACGCAGTATTTT.

In the case of this clonotype: A clone one base away is much larger, so this may be a read error. CDR3 loop: CASSSRSSGTYEQFF. In nucleotides, the CDR3 is TGTGCCAGCAGCTCAAGATCTAGCGGGACCTACGAGCAGTTCTTC. V gene TRBV7-2 combines with J gene TRBJ2-7; 9 nucleotides line up with TRBD2. The J call may be incorrect, as the DNA end agrees better with TRBJ2-1. Germline CDR1 is SGHTA and CDR2 is FQGNSA. There are 15 residues in the CDR3.

The table lists this clonotype with many counts. The rearrangement uses TRBV20-1 and TRBJ2-3; D gene unclear. The V end lost 3 bases, the J end lost 1 base, and 11 bases lay between the germline ends. This CDR3 has 14 residues. The germline V gene has CDR1 DFQATT and CDR2 SNEGSKA (reference sequence). In DNA, the CDR3 is TGCAGTGCTAGGTTCTTCGGAGGCACAGATACGCAGTATTTT. It specifies CSARFFGGTDTQYF.

This clonotype was seen many times. The chain combines TRBV30 with TRBJ1-2; tentatively, D is TRBD1 (6 bases). The V end was cut by 5 bases, the J end by 4 bases, with 14 bases between. CDR1 GTSNPN and CDR2 SVGIG come from the germline V gene (reference sequence). The CDR3 runs 13 residues. The CDR3, as DNA: TGTGCCTGGCTCAGTCAGGGGCTCTATGGCTACACCTTC. Translation: CAWLSQGLYGYTF.

The genes are TRBV12-3 or TRBV12-4 and TRBJ2-2; 7 bases align to TRBD1. This CDR3 contains 14 residues. Unmatched junction bases numbered 5, after V lost 7 bases and J lost 3 bases. The chain's CDR3 is CASTIQGYTGELFF. In nucleotides, the CDR3 is TGTGCCAGCACCATACAGGGGTACACCGGGGAGCTGTTTTTT.

This clonotype was seen many times. The chain employs TRBV11-2 and TRBJ2-7; 11 bases fit TRBD2. Germline V gene sequence: CDR1 SGHAT, CDR2 FQNNGV. This CDR3 has 15 residues. Trimming removed 3 bases from V and 4 bases from J; junction bases left unmatched: 5. CDR3 nucleotide sequence: TGTGCCAGCAGCTTCCTAGCGGGAGGATGGTACGAGCAGTACTTC. This codes for CASSFLAGGWYEQYF.

This clonotype was recorded many times. The V and J genes are TRBV5-1 and TRBJ2-1; 10 bases agree with TRBD2. Germline CDR1 reads SGHRS; CDR2 reads YFSETQ. The CDR3 is 15 amino acids. Trimming at V came to 4 bases and at J to 4 bases, leaving 5 bases not matched to a gene. This CDR3 is CASSRTSGVYNEQFF. CDR3 nucleotides: TGCGCCAGCAGCCGGACTAGCGGCGTTTACAATGAGCAGTTCTTC.

This clonotype was observed at least ten times. This chain uses TRBV5-1 with TRBJ2-7; possibly TRBD2 for D (7 bases). Between the trimmed V and J ends, which lost 3 bases and 0 bases, there was a span of 13 bases. The CDR3 runs 15 residues. CDR1 SGHRS and CDR2 YFSETQ come from the germline V gene. The CDR3 DNA is TGCGCCAGCAGCTGGGGGGGGACATCCTCCTACGAGCAGTACTTC. Encoded protein: CASSWGGTSSYEQYF.

This clonotype showed up many times. The chain joins TRBV11-2 to TRBJ1-5; D perhaps matches TRBD1 (5 bases). Germline loops: CDR1 SGHAT, CDR2 FQNNGV. V was clipped by 3 bases and J by 10 bases, with 13 bases between them. The CDR3 totals 13 residues. CDR3 bases: TGTGCCAGCAGCTTTGACAGCAGGAGTCCCCAGCATTTT. It translates to CASSFDSRSPQHF. The full variable domain, with the rest looked up from reference TRBV11-2 and TRBJ1-5, is EAGVAQSPRYKIIEKRQSVAFWCNPISGHATLYWYQQILGQGPKLLIQFQNNGVVDDSQLPKDRFSAERLKGVDSTLKIQPAKLEDSAVYLCASSFDSRSPQHFGDGTRLSIL.

This clonotype was seen repeatedly, ten times or more. The V gene is TRBV20-1, the J gene TRBJ2-7; D unclear. Trimming left V 6 bases short and J 5 bases short, with 14 bases between. This CDR3 is built from 12 residues. The V gene's germline CDR1 is DFQATT and CDR2 SNEGSKA (reference sequence). CDR3 residues: CSADGESDEQYF. For the CDR3, the DNA is TGCAGTGCGGACGGAGAATCGGACGAGCAGTACTTC.

The gene calls are TRBV7-9 and TRBJ1-4, with D possibly being TRBD1 (6 bases). CDR3 length: 15 amino acids. Germline CDR1 reads SEHNR; CDR2 reads FQNEAQ (reference sequence). Trimming cost V 5 bases and J 0 bases, with 10 bases left between them. This chain's CDR3 is CASSLDRPTNEKLFF. The CDR3 nucleotides read TGTGCCAGCAGCCTAGACAGGCCAACTAATGAAAAACTGTTTTTT.

This sequence joins TRBV6-2 or TRBV6-3 and TRBJ2-7; no clear D. The CDR3 length is 12 residues. CDR1 and CDR2 from the germline V gene are MNHEY and SVGEGT. V shed 6 bases and J shed 4 bases, with 10 bases lying between them. The CDR3 nucleotides read TGTGCCAGCAGATCCTACAGATACGAGCAGTACTTC. The encoded protein is CASRSYRYEQYF.

This clonotype was found a few times. J is TRBJ2-7 and V is TRBV6-1; 8 bases fit TRBD1. This CDR3 is 14 amino acids long. V shed 6 bases and J 3 bases; nucleotides not matched to a gene: 7. Germline V gene data show CDR1 as MNHNS and CDR2 as SASEGT. The CDR3 reads CASRGQGGYYEQYF. CDR3 bases: TGTGCCAGCAGAGGACAGGGTGGGTACTACGAGCAGTACTTC.

This sequence joins TRBV24-1 and TRBJ2-7, with D hard to call. CDR3 length equals 11 residues. Germline CDR1 and CDR2: KGHDR and SFDVKD. V was pared by 0 bases and J by 8 bases, with 4 bases between. The CDR3 sequence is CATSDLTKQYF. CDR3 DNA sequence: TGTGCCACCAGTGATTTGACAAAGCAGTACTTC.

This clonotype was found a few times. The V call is TRBV7-2, the J call TRBJ2-1; 11 bases map to TRBD2. The V gene end was trimmed by 0 bases and the J gene end by 10 bases; junction bases not matched to a gene: 5. The CDR3 contains 15 residues. CDR1 SGHTA and CDR2 FQGNSA come from the germline V gene. The CDR3 nucleotides are TGTGCCAGCAGCTTAGCTCTAGCGGGAGGTCGCGAGCAGTTCTTC. This translates into CASSLALAGGREQFF.

This clonotype showed up many times. V and J are TRBV3-1 and TRBJ2-2; D might be TRBD1 (6 bases). Germline values: CDR1 LGHDT, CDR2 YNNKEL (reference sequence). CDR3 length: 14 amino acids. Trimming stripped 7 bases from V and 8 bases from J, with 17 bases between. The CDR3 nucleotides are TGTGCCAGCACCGCACAGGGTCTTCAGGGGGAGCTGTTTTTT. Protein: CASTAQGLQGELFF.

This clonotype was counted ten times or more. The rearrangement links TRBV12-3 or TRBV12-4 to TRBJ1-4; D not resolved. Trimming removed 1 base from V and 7 bases from J, with 7 bases in between. There are 13 residues in the CDR3. The CDR3 DNA reads as TGTGCCAGCAGTTTAGGACGGTTTGAAAAACTGTTTTTT. Translation: CASSLGRFEKLFF.

V and J are TRBV19 and TRBJ1-5; 7 bases line up with TRBD1. The CDR3 has 16 residues. V lost 6 bases, J lost 0 bases, and 8 bases stayed unmatched. In germline, CDR1 is LNHDA, CDR2 SQIVND (reference sequence). The CDR3 protein is CASRRDSSSSNQPQHF. The CDR3 DNA is TGTGCCAGTAGAAGGGACAGTTCGTCTAGCAATCAGCCCCAGCATTTT.

The chain employs TRBV5-1 and TRBJ1-4; no clear D. CDR1 and CDR2 from the germline V gene are SGHRS and YFSETQ. CDR3 length: 14 residues. V lost 0 bases and J 5 bases, leaving 8 bases between the germline ends. The CDR3 nucleotides are TGCGCCAGCAGCTTGGACGGATACAATGAAAAACTGTTTTTT. Amino acids: CASSLDGYNEKLFF.

V gene TRBV18 combines with J gene TRBJ2-4; unclear D gene. The CDR3 consists of 15 residues. Trimming took 3 bases from V and 6 from J, leaving 15 bases between them. CDR1 KGHSH and CDR2 LQKENI come from the germline V gene. The CDR3 region has the DNA TGTGCCAGCTCACCGAGAGAAGGGAACGGAAACATTCAGTACTTC. Translated, it gives CASSPREGNGNIQYF.